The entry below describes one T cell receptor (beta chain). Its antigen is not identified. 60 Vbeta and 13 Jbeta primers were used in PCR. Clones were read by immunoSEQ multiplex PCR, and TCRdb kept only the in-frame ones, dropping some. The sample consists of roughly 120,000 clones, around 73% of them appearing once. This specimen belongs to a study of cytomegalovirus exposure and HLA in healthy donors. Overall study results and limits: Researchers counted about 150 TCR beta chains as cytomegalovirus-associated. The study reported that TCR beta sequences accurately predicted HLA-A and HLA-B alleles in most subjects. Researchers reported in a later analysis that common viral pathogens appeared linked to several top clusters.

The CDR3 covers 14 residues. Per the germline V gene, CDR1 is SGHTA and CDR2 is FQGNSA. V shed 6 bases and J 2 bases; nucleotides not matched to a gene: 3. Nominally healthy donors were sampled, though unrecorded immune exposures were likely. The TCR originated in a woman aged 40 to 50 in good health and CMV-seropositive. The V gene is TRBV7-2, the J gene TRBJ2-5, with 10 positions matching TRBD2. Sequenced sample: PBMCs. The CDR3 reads CASRKLAGQETQYF. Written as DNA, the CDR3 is TGTGCCAGCAGGAAACTAGCGGGGCAAGAGACCCAGTACTTC. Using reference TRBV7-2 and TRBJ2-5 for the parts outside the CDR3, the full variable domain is GAGVSQSPSNKVTEKGKDVELRCDPISGHTALYWYRQSLGQGLEFLIYFQGNSAPDKSGLPSDRFSAERTGGSVSTLTIQRTQQEDSAVYLCASRKLAGQETQYFGPGTRLLVL.